This is a list of T cell receptor beta chains from one sample in a study of siplizumab effects on memory and regulatory T cells. This table comes from immunoSEQ multiplex PCR, and its TCRdb copy is limited to in-frame clones, with some not included. Of 85,000 to 130,000 clones in the sample, 91% were seen once. The sample taken for sequencing was CD4+ T cells sorted from blood. These receptors came from a human donor in good health. Some clones in this sample may be carry-over from other donors' samples. The CDR3 runs from the conserved cysteine through the conserved F or W. Fields, in order: D gene, J gene, V gene, clone size, CDR3 protein, CDR3 DNA. D genes are given only for firm matches. Some rows have no size entry. The others give once, few or many, or a class for an expanded clone.

>TRBD1|TRBJ1-4|TRBV2|NA
CASGDRGRSNEKLFF
TGTGCCAGCGGGGACAGGGGGCGTAGTAATGAAAAACTGTTTTTT
>NA|TRBJ1-2|TRBV28|few
CASSVIILAGSYGYTF
TGTGCCAGCAGTGTAATTATTCTGGCCGGCAGCTATGGCTACACCTTC
>TRBD1|TRBJ2-7|TRBV7-9|NA
CASSLDRNEQYF
TGTGCCAGCAGCTTGGACAGGAACGAGCAGTACTTC
>NA|TRBJ2-3|TRBV9|NA
CASSVAGFSDTQYF
TGTGCCAGCAGCGTAGCCGGCTTTTCAGATACGCAGTATTTT
>NA|TRBJ2-1|TRBV18|NA
CASSPRGRINEQFF
TGTGCCAGCTCACCCAGGGGGAGGATCAATGAGCAGTTCTTC
>NA|TRBJ2-7|TRBV27|once
CASSNPQEGNSYEQYF
TGTGCCAGCAGTAACCCCCAGGAGGGCAACTCCTACGAGCAGTACTTC
>NA|TRBJ2-7|TRBV7-9|NA
CASSLEAASYEQYF
TGTGCCAGCAGTTTAGAGGCCGCCTCCTACGAGCAGTACTTC
>NA|TRBJ2-3|TRBV19|NA
CASRQGSTDTQYF
TGTGCCAGTAGACAGGGAAGCACAGATACGCAGTATTTT
>NA|TRBJ1-4|TRBV5-5|NA
CASSLRGFLATNEKLFF
TGTGCCAGCAGCTTGAGAGGGTTCCTTGCAACTAATGAAAAACTGTTTTTT
>NA|TRBJ1-1|TRBV5-1|NA
CASSFQGMNTEAFF
TGCGCCAGCAGCTTCCAGGGGATGAACACTGAAGCTTTCTTT
>NA|TRBJ1-5|TRBV6-5|NA
CASSVQGLNQPQHF
TGTGCCAGCAGTGTACAGGGTCTAAATCAGCCCCAGCATTTT
>TRBD1|TRBJ1-5|TRBV4-2|NA
CASSQDEGQEGPQHF
TGTGCCAGCAGCCAAGATGAAGGACAGGAAGGGCCCCAGCATTTT
>TRBD1|TRBJ1-2|TRBV6-4|NA
CASSDTDRAYGYTF
TGTGCCAGCAGTGACACGGACAGGGCCTATGGCTACACCTTC
>NA|TRBJ2-3|TRBV29-1|NA
CSAWGGQVTDTQYF
TGCAGCGCATGGGGCGGACAAGTCACAGATACGCAGTATTTT
>TRBD2|TRBJ2-1|TRBV4-1|NA
CASSQDFRLAGESYNEQFF
TGCGCCAGCAGCCAAGATTTCCGCCTAGCGGGAGAGTCCTACAATGAGCAGTTCTTC
>NA|TRBJ1-4|TRBV5-4|NA
CASSLAGTRNEKLFF
TGTGCCAGCAGCTTGGCCGGGACCCGAAATGAAAAACTGTTTTTT
>TRBD1|TRBJ2-7|TRBV28|NA
CASSLTGSRYEQYF
TGTGCCAGCAGTCTGACAGGGTCCCGTTACGAGCAGTACTTC
>NA|TRBJ1-3|TRBV2|few
CASTNSGNTIYF
TGTGCCAGTACAAACTCTGGAAACACCATATATTTT
>TRBD1|TRBJ2-2|TRBV7-3|NA
CASSRDRSRANTGELFF
TGTGCCAGCAGCCGGGACAGAAGTAGAGCGAACACCGGGGAGCTGTTTTTT
>TRBD1|TRBJ1-5|TRBV11-2|NA
CASSPRQGGQPQHF
TGTGCCAGCAGCCCCCGACAGGGAGGACAGCCCCAGCATTTT
>NA|TRBJ2-7|TRBV11-3|once
CASSLPAQRDYEQYF
TGTGCCAGCAGCTTACCCGCGCAACGGGACTACGAGCAGTACTTC
>NA|TRBJ2-1|TRBV6-1|NA
CASSEVGRVGNEQFF
TGTGCCAGCAGTGAAGTCGGCAGGGTGGGTAATGAGCAGTTCTTC
>NA|TRBJ1-1|TRBV19|NA
CASSIGGQNEAFF
TGTGCCAGTAGTATAGGTGGACAGAATGAAGCTTTCTTT
>NA|TRBJ2-3|TRBV10-3|NA
CATDEAFTDTQYF
TGTGCCACCGATGAGGCATTCACAGATACGCAGTATTTT
>NA|TRBJ1-4|TRBV2|NA
CASSGGAFNEKLFF
TGTGCCAGCAGTGGGGGGGCCTTTAATGAAAAACTGTTTTTT
>TRBD1|TRBJ1-1|TRBV2|NA
CASSWDSSWMNTEAFF
TGTGCCAGCAGTTGGGACAGTTCGTGGATGAACACTGAAGCTTTCTTT
>TRBD1|TRBJ1-1|TRBV11-2|NA
CASRATGPIEAFF
TGTGCCAGCCGTGCGACAGGGCCAATCGAAGCTTTCTTT
>NA|TRBJ2-7|TRBV5-4|NA
CASSLAGAGTSTEQYF
TGTGCCAGCAGCTTGGCCGGGGCGGGTACTTCTACGGAGCAGTACTTC